The following is a T cell receptor (beta chain) sequence with its context. Its antigen is unidentified. Some clones are missing from TCRdb's copy, which holds only in-frame ones; the method was immunoSEQ multiplex PCR. The table lists around 63,000 clones, less than 80% of them singletons. Germline V gives CDR1 SGHKS, CDR2 YYEKEE (reference sequence). The ends were cut back, 6 bases at V and 5 bases at J, with 17 bases in the middle. The CDR3 consists of 14 residues. This sample is drawn from a study of vaccination effects on CD4 cells after COVID-19. The study's findings and limits: In healthy vaccinees, only 1 of 255 vaccine-induced clones cross-reacted with common cold coronaviruses.

Antigen-specific CD4+ T cells were expanded (with viral peptide pools) by the ViraFEST assay ahead of sequencing. Around day 10 of culture, CD4+ T cells were separated out. Recipients of the vaccine had no prior SARS-CoV-2 infection and negative nucleocapsid antibodies. The TCR was taken from a human donor who received a COVID-19 vaccine. The chain is built from TRBV5-5 and TRBJ2-5; D is perhaps TRBD2 (6 bases). The sample in question was CD4+ T cells from PBMCs cultured with HCoV-OC43 spike peptides, obtained before COVID-19 vaccination. Subset in this sample: HCoV-OC43 spike overlapping peptide pool stimulation. The CDR3 DNA is TGTGCCAGCATTCCGGCGGGACGCGAGGAGACCCAGTACTTC. Translated, it gives CASIPAGREETQYF.